This passage covers 2 T cell receptor beta chains from one sample sequenced in a study of blood T cells in healthy people across ages. Next came a second PCR, run for about 6 to 12 cycles, which used a sample-barcoded 5' primer along with a J-beta primer mix. TCRdb itself ran the 5' RACE reads through MiXCR, one entry per CDR3 protein. The table records about 1,500,000 distinct CDR3 sequences, 42% of them present only once. The specimen was blood. The receptors shown here come from a woman younger than 30 in good health.

As regards this clonotype: A read error may be the cause here, since a much bigger clone is one base away. J is TRBJ2-7 and V is TRBV5-1; 7 bases agree with TRBD2. The junction had 11 bases not matched to a gene; V was cut back by 4 bases and J by 7 bases. The V gene's germline CDR1 is SGHRS and CDR2 YFSETQ. This CDR3 has 14 amino acids. The CDR3 sequence: CASSKRDYINEQYF. The CDR3 DNA follows: TGCGCCAGCAGCAAGCGGGACTATATTAATGAGCAGTACTTC.

Regarding this clonotype: A junction end diverges from the germline sequence, so it may reflect a read error. The rearrangement links TRBV28 to TRBJ2-4, with 11 bases identical to TRBD2. The tail of the sequence fits TRBJ2-7 better, so the J call may be wrong. This CDR3 region has 15 residues. Germline V gene data show CDR1 as MDHEN and CDR2 as SYDVKM. CDR3 region: CASRLAGGLSCEQYF. The CDR3 DNA follows: TGTGCCAGCAGGCTAGCGGGGGGCCTCTCCTGCGAGCAGTACTTC.